One and the same sample provided the 3 T cell receptor beta chains below, sequenced in a study of human thymus T cells. The thymus was resected at corrective cardiac surgery. Using immunoSEQ multiplex PCR, the repertoire was profiled, and TCRdb retains in-frame clones only, with some absent. The data show roughly 120,000 clones, 90% to 95% seen once. Sequencing used thymus tissue. These receptors all come from a boy under three years old with a congenital heart defect but otherwise immunologically healthy.

The rearrangement links TRBV13 to TRBJ1-2, with 12 positions matching TRBD1. This CDR3 contains 16 residues. Germline lookup yields CDR1 PRHDT and CDR2 FYEKMQ (reference sequence). V trimming: 5 bases; J trimming: 2 bases; junction bases outside the gene matches: 6. This chain's CDR3 is CASSPGTGGANYGYTF. The DNA for the CDR3 is TGTGCCAGCAGCCCCGGGACAGGGGGCGCAAACTATGGCTACACCTTC.

This clone was seen only once. The chain uses TRBV4-3 and TRBJ1-2; weak D call: TRBD1 (6 bases). Between the trimmed V and J ends, which lost 5 bases and 4 bases, there was a span of 23 bases. The germline CDR1 and CDR2 sequences are LGHNA and YSLEER. The CDR3 is made up of 17 amino acids. CDR3 protein: CASSSTRRGLDRYGYTF. The CDR3 DNA reads TGCGCCAGCAGCTCCACAAGGCGGGGGCTAGATCGCTATGGCTACACCTTC.

The chain recombines TRBV6-5 with TRBJ1-2; D is uncertain. There are 13 residues in the CDR3. Per germline, CDR1 MNHEY and CDR2 SVGAGI. V lost 8 bases and J 8 bases, leaving 18 bases between the germline ends. DNA for the CDR3: TGTGCCAGCGGATCGAGAGGCGTGAGGGGCTACACCTTC. Encoded protein: CASGSRGVRGYTF.